These 18 T cell receptor beta chains were all obtained from the same sample, sequenced in a study of CD4+ T cells in melanoma. Using immunoSEQ multiplex PCR, the repertoire was profiled, and TCRdb retains in-frame clones only, with some absent. Of fewer than 15,000 clones in the sample, 65% to 80% were seen once. The sample consisted of cells from a culture (not recorded whether cultured in vitro). These receptors all come from a human donor with melanoma.

This clone was detected only a few times. V and J are TRBV7-9 and TRBJ1-1; D ambiguous. V shed 2 bases and J shed 4 bases, with 11 bases lying between them. The CDR3 is 14 amino acids. Germline values: CDR1 SEHNR, CDR2 FQNEAQ (reference sequence). CDR3 nucleotides: TGTGCCAGCAGCTTACCGGGGTTCGGCACTGAAGCTTTCTTT. Translating gives CASSLPGFGTEAFF.

The chain has TRBV28 and TRBJ1-2; D is undetermined. Trimming cost V 2 bases and J 4 bases, with 8 bases left between them. The CDR3 length is 13 residues. CDR1 and CDR2 from the germline V gene are MDHEN and SYDVKM. The CDR3 nucleotides read TGTGCCAGCAGTTTAGGGCGCATCTATGGCTACACCTTC. Translation: CASSLGRIYGYTF.

The J gene is TRBJ2-2, the V gene TRBV5-1; 7 nucleotides align to TRBD2. V shed 1 base and J 5 bases; nucleotides not matched to a gene: 8. The CDR3 contains 16 residues. The germline V gene has CDR1 SGHRS and CDR2 YFSETQ. The CDR3 protein is CASSLWAGAPTGELFF. CDR3 DNA: TGCGCCAGCAGCTTGTGGGCGGGAGCTCCGACCGGGGAGCTGTTTTTT.

The chain has TRBV5-6 and TRBJ2-1; 10 bases match TRBD2. There are 15 residues in the CDR3. Germline values: CDR1 SGHDT, CDR2 YYEEEE. V lost 0 bases, J lost 13 bases, and 10 bases stayed unmatched. CDR3 nucleotide sequence: TGTGCCAGCAGCTTGGTTAGCGGGGGGTTCGGGATCCAGTTCTTC. This translates into CASSLVSGGFGIQFF.

The chain combines TRBV9 with TRBJ2-5, with TRBD2 matching 8 bases. The CDR3 runs 19 residues. Per the germline V gene, CDR1 is SGDLS and CDR2 is YYNGEE. V was clipped by 4 bases and J by 2 bases; unmatched bases: 19. The CDR3 here is CASSPSFPSGGARQETQYF. DNA of the CDR3: TGTGCCAGCAGCCCAAGTTTTCCGAGCGGGGGAGCGCGGCAAGAGACCCAGTACTTC.

The V and J genes are TRBV10-3 and TRBJ1-5; D might be TRBD1 (6 bases). The V and J ends lost 3 bases and 9 bases respectively, with 12 bases between them. In germline, CDR1 is ENHRY, CDR2 SYGVKD. The CDR3 totals 13 residues. CDR3 residues: CAISETDRLPQHF. The CDR3 nucleotides read TGTGCCATCAGTGAAACAGACAGGCTGCCCCAGCATTTT.

This sequence joins TRBV2 and TRBJ1-3; D is unresolved. Germline CDR1 reads SNHLY; CDR2 reads FYNNEI. V gave up 8 bases and J gave up 3 bases, with 8 bases separating them. The CDR3 has 12 amino acids. The CDR3, as DNA: TGTGCCAGCGTACAATATGGAAACACCATATATTTT. Translation gives CASVQYGNTIYF.

The J gene is TRBJ2-7, the V gene TRBV4-2, with TRBD1 as a possible D gene (6 bases). The CDR3 is 18 amino acids. The V gene's germline CDR1 is LGHNA and CDR2 YNFKEQ. V was clipped by 4 bases and J by 7 bases, with 29 bases between them. CDR3 in DNA: TGTGCCAGCAGCCGTGCTGTTGGTGGAACAGGGACGGAAGGGGAGCAGTACTTC. Its protein product is CASSRAVGGTGTEGEQYF.

This clone is a singleton in its sample. This chain uses TRBV6-5 with TRBJ2-7; 7 positions agree with TRBD2. Losses at the gene ends were 8 bases for V and 3 bases for J; bases not matched to a gene: 10. The CDR3 has 14 amino acids. Germline V gives CDR1 MNHEY, CDR2 SVGAGI. The CDR3 DNA follows: TGTGCCAGCTTCGGGACCGGGACTAACTACGAGCAGTACTTC. It encodes CASFGTGTNYEQYF.

The rearrangement links TRBV6-1 to TRBJ1-3; TRBD1 is a possible D gene (5 bases). Germline lookup yields CDR1 MNHNS and CDR2 SASEGT. Trimming left V 4 bases short and J 2 bases short, with 6 bases between. This CDR3 has 13 amino acids. CDR3 sequence (DNA): TGTGCCAGCAGTGGGGGGGCTGGAAACACCATATATTTT. Protein product: CASSGGAGNTIYF.

The rearrangement joins TRBV6-1 to TRBJ1-1, with 10 bases that match TRBD1. Germline CDR1 and CDR2: MNHNS and SASEGT. The CDR3 spans 14 residues. Trimming took 7 bases from V and 10 from J; bases not matched to a gene: 12. CDR3 coding DNA: TGTGCCAGCACCCCGGCTGGGACAGGGGTTTTAGCTTTCTTT. Amino acids: CASTPAGTGVLAFF.

The chain recombines TRBV18 with TRBJ1-4, with 10 bases fitting TRBD1. The V and J ends lost 6 bases and 8 bases, in that order; junction bases with no gene match: 3. CDR3 length equals 13 residues. Germline values: CDR1 KGHSH, CDR2 LQKENI. CDR3 nucleotides: TGTGCCAGCTCTGACAGGGGGCGAGAAAAACTGTTTTTT. Its translation is CASSDRGREKLFF.

The chain links TRBV7-9 to TRBJ1-1, with D uncertain. The CDR3 is 13 residues long. Trimming shortened V by 0 bases and J by 0 bases, and 2 bases separated the two germline ends. Germline V CDR1 and CDR2: SEHNR, FQNEAQ (reference sequence). The CDR3: CASSLAMNTEAFF. The CDR3 region has the DNA TGTGCCAGCAGCTTAGCGATGAACACTGAAGCTTTCTTT.

The rearrangement links TRBV7-9 to TRBJ2-3, with D possibly being TRBD1 (5 bases). The CDR3 contains 13 residues. CDR1 and CDR2 (germline): SEHNR, FQNEAQ (reference sequence). The ends were cut back, 3 bases at V and 6 bases at J, with 10 bases in the middle. The CDR3 DNA is TGTGCCAGCAGCTTGGCAGGGATTGATACGCAGTATTTT. Residues: CASSLAGIDTQYF.

The sample holds a few counts of this clone. V usage is TRBV7-3 and J usage is TRBJ2-3; D is perhaps TRBD1 (5 bases). Germline CDR1 SGHTA, CDR2 FQGTGA. This CDR3 has 14 residues. Deletions cut 2 bases from V and 0 bases from J, with 6 bases between. The CDR3 reads CASSLGASTDTQYF. CDR3 nucleotide sequence: TGTGCCAGCAGCTTAGGGGCTAGCACAGATACGCAGTATTTT.

This sequence joins TRBV5-1 and TRBJ1-6; tentatively, D is TRBD1 (5 bases). This CDR3 spans 16 amino acids. Germline CDR1 reads SGHRS; CDR2 reads YFSETQ. Trimming removed 5 bases from V and 6 bases from J, with 18 bases in between. CDR3 sequence: CASSPRPGPINSPLHF. CDR3 nucleotide sequence: TGCGCCAGCAGTCCCCGACCGGGACCGATTAATTCACCCCTCCACTTT.

This clone has only one observation. The genes are TRBV5-1 and TRBJ2-5, with 8 bases identical to TRBD2. CDR1 SGHRS and CDR2 YFSETQ come from the germline V gene. This CDR3 is 15 amino acids long. With 7 bases clipped from V and 3 bases from J, the junction kept 11 bases outside the gene matches. DNA for the CDR3: TGCGCCAGCGCCCCCGGGGGGGCGAGTGAAGAGACCCAGTACTTC. As protein: CASAPGGASEETQYF.

The V and J genes are TRBV11-2 and TRBJ2-3; D tentatively fits TRBD1 or TRBD2 (5 bases each). Germline V gives CDR1 SGHAT, CDR2 FQNNGV. This CDR3 region has 14 residues. Trimming shortened V by 0 bases and J by 5 bases, and 9 bases separated the two germline ends. CDR3 coding DNA: TGTGCCAGCAGCTTAGACTGGGGACGAGATACGCAGTATTTT. It is translated as CASSLDWGRDTQYF.